This T cell receptor beta chain was identified in a study of T cells in Graves' hyperthyroidism and ophthalmopathy (dated by TCRdb to between 2019 and 2020). With respect to the entire study: Peripheral blood samples were taken at the time of initial diagnosis, prior to any treatment. The approximately 100 discovery patients were randomly split 7:3 into training and test sets. The study also compared thyroid tissue and blood T-cell repertoires from a handful of Graves' hyperthyroidism patients. Prospective prediction of ophthalmopathy was tested in an independent validation cohort consisting of roughly 20 hyperthyroidism patients and more than 15 patients who later progressed to ophthalmopathy. After blood sampling, hyperthyroidism patients were treated with methimazole at a starting dose of 30 mg daily, and ophthalmopathy patients were treated with high-dose intravenous methylprednisolone. To identify distinguishing TCR V-J signatures, a discovery cohort of around 100 patients was used, comprising 43 with Graves' ophthalmopathy and roughly 60 with stable Graves' hyperthyroidism. According to the paper, TCR Vbeta CDR3 sequencing was carried out on over 130 peripheral blood samples, which came from about 45 ophthalmopathy, around 75 hyperthyroidism and roughly 17 progressor patients.

Ophthalmopathy patients had moderately to severely active disease, with a Clinical Activity Score of 3 or more, a NOSPECS grade of 4 or more, and a disease duration of less than 3 months. Patients with uncontrolled infections, other autoimmune diseases, pregnancy or lactation were excluded. Diagnoses relied on clinical symptoms, serum thyroxine and TRAb, thyroid ultrasound and orbital computed tomography. PBMCs were isolated from more than 9 ml of fresh peripheral blood by Ficoll-Paque density gradient centrifugation. Trizol reagent was used to extract total RNA, and RNA quality was then checked on an Agilent 2100 Bioanalyzer. This clonotype was recorded at least ten times. Its antigen is unknown. No base quality information exists; no much larger clone differs at one position. Results and caveats for the whole study, not just this receptor: In validation, progression to ophthalmopathy was predicted by the model with roughly 71% sensitivity and around 75% specificity, a median of around 5.9 months before onset. Most expanded thyroid clonotypes (frequency above 0.001) were also detected in blood, a finding suggesting that blood repertoires may reflect thyroid immune responses. Ophthalmopathy was separated from stable hyperthyroidism by a 13 V-J signature model, with around 90% sensitivity and around 81% specificity obtained in cross-validation and 80%/75% obtained in testing. No statistical method was used to fix the sample size in advance, and group allocation was not hidden from the investigators.

The TCR beta CDR3 regions were amplified from RNA transcripts. For the first round of RT-PCR on the TCR CDR3, the HTBI primer set was used together with the Qiagen OneStep RT-PCR kit. The libraries were constructed in a second round of multiplex PCR and then size-selected and purified. Paired-end sequencing of the libraries was performed with 100 bp reads on an Illumina HiSeq2000. Per the source publication's procedure: SOAPnuke was used to process the raw data, with reads discarded if the reads contained adapters or uncalled bases, had a mean Phred below 15, or lacked an exact constant-primer or identifier match. COPE v1.2.5 was used to merge high-quality paired reads, and clonotypes were defined as unique nucleotide sequences. Clonotypes were aligned to IMGT TRBV, TRBD and TRBJ reference segments using MiTCR v1.1. The analysis included only V-J combinations with a frequency above 0.0001, which together covered 99.2% of the repertoires. A TCS score was defined as the ratio between F50 (clonal expansion) and ExV (chaos), using BLOSUM62-based TCRdist between CDR3 peptides within each V-J. Welch's t-statistics and random forest reduced fewer than 550 V-J features to roughly 13, which were used in a naive Bayes classifier (R e1071). The raw public data were reprocessed by TCRdb itself: fastp quality trimming at Q25, MiXCR clonotype calling, in-frame beta chains only. Every entry covers one CDR3 protein and lists the most common genes and DNA from its rows. In this record, the V and J calls reflect TCRdb's handling and not the investigators' own analysis. The table for this sample lists fewer than 750,000 distinct CDR3 sequences; around 13% of them were counted only once. The ten largest clones add up to 9.5% to 15% of the sample.

Sequences were obtained from blood. The receptor's source is a woman aged 45-65 years with Graves' ophthalmopathy.

The CDR3 protein sequence reads: CASSQGEIYNEQFF. The bases read TGTGCCAGCAGCCAGGGCGAGATCTACAATGAGCAGTTCTTC. The chain is encoded by TRBV3-1 joined to TRBJ2-1; too little of a D gene remains to name it. The CDR3 has 14 amino acids, counting the end cysteine and phenylalanine. Solely the CDR3 DNA is kept, with 42 bases framed from the first base. From a lookup of the germline V gene (reference sequence), CDR1 and CDR2 are LGHDT and YNNKEL. Deletion took 3 bases off V and 3 bases off J, with a span of 9 bases between the germline ends.